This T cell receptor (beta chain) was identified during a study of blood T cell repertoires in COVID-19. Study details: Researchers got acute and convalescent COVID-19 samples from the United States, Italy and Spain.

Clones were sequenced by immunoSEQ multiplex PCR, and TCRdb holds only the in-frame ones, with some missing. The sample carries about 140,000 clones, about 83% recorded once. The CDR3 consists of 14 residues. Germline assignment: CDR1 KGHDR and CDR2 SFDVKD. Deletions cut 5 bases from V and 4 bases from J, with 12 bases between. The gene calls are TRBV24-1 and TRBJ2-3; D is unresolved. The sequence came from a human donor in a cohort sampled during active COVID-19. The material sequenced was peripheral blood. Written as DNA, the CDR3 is TGTGCCACCAGTGGGGCCCTCAATGCAGATACGCAGTATTTT. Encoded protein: CATSGALNADTQYF.